The 14 T cell receptor beta chains presented below share a single source sample, sequenced in a study of T and B cells in COVID-19 patients. BIOMED2 TRB-A/B primer pools were used in multiplex TRB PCR. Each CDR3 protein is one row after TCRdb ran MiXCR on the multiplex PCR reads. The repertoire holds some 15,000 distinct CDR3 sequences, under 35% seen once, with around 3.1% in the top ten. TRB was amplified from around 250-500 ng of blood genomic DNA. The sequenced sample consisted of blood. These receptors originate from a human donor who had recovered from COVID-19.

This clonotype has a handful of counts. The genes are TRBV7-7 and TRBJ1-5; D call uncertain. This CDR3 comprises 15 residues. The germline CDR1 and CDR2 sequences are SSHAT and FNYEAQ (reference sequence). V gave up 4 bases and J gave up 4 bases, with 14 bases separating them. In nucleotides, the CDR3 is TGTGCCAGCAGCTCGGATGCGGGTAGGAATCAGCCCCAGCATTTT. It codes for CASSSDAGRNQPQHF.

This clonotype was detected only a few times. The rearrangement links TRBV6-2 or TRBV6-3 to TRBJ2-5; no clear D. The CDR3 runs 12 residues. Germline CDR1 reads MNHEY; CDR2 reads SVGEGT. Trimming pared 0 bases from V and 7 bases from J, leaving 6 bases between. The CDR3 loop is CASSYSPLTQYF. The CDR3 DNA sequence: TGTGCCAGCAGTTACTCGCCATTGACCCAGTACTTC.

Relative to its sample, this clonotype is medium-sized (0.01 to 0.1%). V is TRBV30 and J is TRBJ2-7, with D perhaps matching TRBD1 (6 bases). V was clipped by 2 bases and J by 2 bases, with 13 bases between them. CDR3 length equals 14 residues. CDR1 and CDR2 (germline): GTSNPN, SVGIG (reference sequence). The CDR3 DNA reads as TGTGCCTGGAGTTGGGGACACGGAGCCTACGAGCAGTACTTC. Translation: CAWSWGHGAYEQYF.

This chain's CDR3 is CASSSRIGRYTEAFF. In DNA, the CDR3 is TGTGCCAGCAGCTCACGAATCGGTAGATACACTGAAGCTTTCTTT. The J gene is TRBJ1-1, the V gene TRBV13; D is ambiguous. Germline CDR1 is PRHDT and CDR2 is FYEKMQ (reference sequence). Trimming stripped 4 bases from V and 3 bases from J, with 15 bases between. The CDR3 is made up of 15 amino acids.

This clonotype has a count of ten or more. The chain combines TRBV6-1 with TRBJ1-5; D is ambiguous. V was pared by 0 bases and J by 5 bases, with 8 bases between. Germline-derived CDR1 and CDR2 are MNHNS and SASEGT. The CDR3 runs 14 residues. The CDR3 protein is CASSEADQDQPQHF. DNA for the CDR3: TGTGCCAGCAGTGAAGCGGACCAGGATCAGCCCCAGCATTTT.

Sample share makes this clonotype medium-sized. The chain joins TRBV27 to TRBJ1-1; D is unclear. The CDR3 runs 13 residues. V lost 3 bases and J 3 bases, leaving 8 bases between the germline ends. CDR1 MNHEY and CDR2 SMNVEV come from the germline V gene (reference sequence). CDR3 in amino acids: CASSFTQYTEAFF. The CDR3 nucleotides are TGTGCCAGCAGTTTTACCCAGTACACTGAAGCTTTCTTT.

The chain links TRBV6-1 to TRBJ1-4; D possibly corresponds to TRBD1 (6 bases). Germline-derived CDR1 and CDR2 are MNHNS and SASEGT. The CDR3 length is 18 residues. V was cut by 1 base and J by 2 bases, with 17 bases left in between. The CDR3 DNA follows: TGTGCCAGCAGTGAAGTGGTGACAGTCGGGGGCACTAATGAAAAACTGTTTTTT. Residues: CASSEVVTVGGTNEKLFF.

This clonotype was seen a few times. The chain links TRBV6-5 to TRBJ1-2; D not resolved. V gave up 4 bases and J gave up 4 bases, with 13 bases separating them. This CDR3 comprises 14 residues. Germline CDR1 is MNHEY and CDR2 is SVGAGI. The CDR3 nucleotides are TGTGCCAGCAGTTCCCTAGCTGCTCTCTATGGCTACACCTTC. As protein: CASSSLAALYGYTF.

This clonotype occurred many times. The chain uses TRBV6-1 and TRBJ2-6; D is tentatively TRBD1 or TRBD2 (6 bases each). This CDR3 spans 14 amino acids. The V gene's germline CDR1 is MNHNS and CDR2 SASEGT. Trimming pared 8 bases from V and 0 bases from J, leaving 8 bases between. CDR3 bases: TGTGCCAGCCGGGGGCTCTCTGGGGCCAACGTCCTGACTTTC. Translating it yields CASRGLSGANVLTF.

CDR3 sequence (DNA): TGTGCCAGCAGCAACAAAGAACGGGGTTTCTATGGCTACACCTTC. It codes for CASSNKERGFYGYTF. V usage is TRBV5-4 and J usage is TRBJ1-2; no reliable D call. The germline V gene has CDR1 SGHNT and CDR2 YYREEE (reference sequence). The CDR3 totals 15 residues. The V end was cut by 4 bases, the J end by 4 bases, with 17 bases between.

V gene TRBV18 combines with J gene TRBJ2-7, with 10 positions matching TRBD2. Germline V lookup: CDR1 KGHSH, CDR2 LQKENI. The V segment lost 3 bases and the J segment 6 bases; nucleotides outside the gene matches: 2. CDR3 length: 13 residues. CDR3 amino acids: CASSPGTSAEQYF. CDR3 coding DNA: TGTGCCAGCTCACCCGGGACTAGCGCCGAGCAGTACTTC.

This clonotype was detected many times. The gene calls are TRBV6-2 or TRBV6-3 and TRBJ1-2, with D uncertain. The CDR3 spans 15 residues. V dropped 0 bases and J dropped 0 bases, with 8 bases sitting between them. Per the germline V gene, CDR1 is MNHEY and CDR2 is SVGEGT. CDR3 nucleotide sequence: TGTGCCAGCAGTTACTCGATCGGGGCTAACTATGGCTACACCTTC. Its translation is CASSYSIGANYGYTF.

V is TRBV30 and J is TRBJ2-3, with 9 nucleotides matching TRBD2. V was clipped by 4 bases and J by 3 bases; unmatched bases: 5. This CDR3 has 14 amino acids. The V gene's germline CDR1 is GTSNPN and CDR2 SVGIG (reference sequence). CDR3 region: CAWMRGGGTDTQYF. CDR3 nucleotides: TGTGCCTGGATGCGGGGGGGTGGAACAGATACGCAGTATTTT.

By share of the sample, this clonotype is medium-sized. V and J are TRBV6-5 and TRBJ2-7, with 9 bases that match TRBD1. Germline CDR1 reads MNHEY; CDR2 reads SVGAGI. The CDR3 has 17 residues. With 0 bases clipped from V and 1 base from J, the junction kept 7 bases outside the gene matches. This CDR3 reads CASSYSKLDRGSYEQYF. The CDR3, as DNA: TGTGCCAGCAGTTACTCGAAGCTGGACAGGGGATCCTACGAGCAGTACTTC.